These T cell receptor beta chains were read from a single sample in a study of metastatic and nonmetastatic thyroid tumors. TCRdb reanalyzed the PCR reads via MiXCR. The data show around 35,000 clones, about a sixth seen once. Sequencing was carried out using blood. Receptors were obtained from a female donor with papillary thyroid cancer or a benign thyroid nodule (not recorded which). Some clones in this sample may be carry-over from other donors' samples. CDR3s include the opening cysteine and the closing phenylalanine or tryptophan. D genes are given only for firm matches. Expanded clones are given a class, and other clones once, few, many or no size at all.

d_call clone_size j_call v_call cdr3_aa cdr3_nt
- many TRBJ2-7 TRBV4-3 CASSQDLLVGSYEQYF TGCGCCAGCAGCCAAGATCTACTAGTGGGCTCCTACGAGCAGTACTTC
- - TRBJ1-2 TRBV7-2 CASSPDRSGGYTF TGTGCCAGCAGCCCTGACAGGTCCGGTGGCTACACCTTC
- - TRBJ2-1 TRBV14 CASSQERLINNEQFF TGTGCCAGCAGCCAAGAGAGACTAATAAACAATGAGCAGTTCTTC
TRBD2 many TRBJ2-1 TRBV20-1 CSARDSGRASFYEQFF TGCAGTGCTAGAGACTCGGGGAGGGCCTCATTCTATGAGCAGTTCTTC
TRBD1 many TRBJ2-7 TRBV6-1 CASSPRDSPYEQYF TGTGCCAGCAGCCCCCGGGACAGTCCCTACGAGCAGTACTTC
- many TRBJ2-3 TRBV11-3 CASSLSTDTQYF TGTGCCAGCAGCTTATCGACAGATACGCAGTATTTT
TRBD2 many TRBJ2-2 TRBV6-5 CASSYKRGAIAGELFF TGTGCCAGCAGTTACAAGCGGGGTGCGATCGCCGGGGAGCTGTTTTTT
TRBD1 medium-sized TRBJ2-7 TRBV6-2/TRBV6-3 CASSYGGQGVYEQYF TGTGCCAGCAGTTACGGGGGACAGGGGGTCTACGAGCAGTACTTC
- many TRBJ1-2 TRBV4-2 CASSQGAYGGVYGYTF TGTGCCAGCAGCCAAGGTGCTTATGGAGGGGTCTATGGCTACACCTTC
TRBD1 many TRBJ2-7 TRBV20-1 CSARQTGGRDEQYF TGCAGTGCTAGACAAACAGGGGGTCGGGACGAGCAGTACTTC
TRBD2 many TRBJ2-1 TRBV27 CASGRSGRRDEQFF TGTGCCAGCGGAAGAAGCGGGAGAAGGGATGAGCAGTTCTTC
- many TRBJ2-7 TRBV7-9 CASSLSRAGEQYF TGTGCCAGCAGCTTAAGCAGGGCGGGCGAGCAGTACTTC
- many TRBJ1-6 TRBV5-1 CASSLGQDNSPLHF TGCGCCAGCAGCTTGGGGCAGGATAATTCACCCCTCCACTTT
- many TRBJ1-5 TRBV19 CASSTRVGQPQHF TGTGCCAGTAGTACACGGGTTGGTCAGCCCCAGCATTTT
- many TRBJ2-3 TRBV10-2 CASSERYTDTQYF TGCGCCAGCAGTGAGAGATACACAGATACGCAGTATTTT
TRBD1 medium-sized TRBJ1-2 TRBV7-9 CASRLEGDSNYGYTF TGTGCCAGCAGGTTAGAGGGGGACAGCAACTATGGCTACACCTTC
- few TRBJ2-1 TRBV10-3 CAITGHGVDEHFF TGTGCCATCACTGGTCATGGTGTCGATGAGCATTTCTTC
TRBD1 many TRBJ2-1 TRBV4-2 CASSQYEGQGENEQFF TGTGCCAGCAGCCAATACGAGGGGCAGGGGGAAAATGAGCAGTTCTTC
TRBD1 many TRBJ2-4 TRBV5-5 CASSLPPGTGNIQYF TGTGCCAGCAGCCTACCCCCCGGGACAGGGAACATTCAGTACTTC
- many TRBJ2-2 TRBV3-1 CASSQIVGIGELFF TGTGCCAGCAGCCAGATAGTAGGTATCGGGGAGCTGTTTTTT
- - TRBJ2-7 TRBV15 CATNSRQWAKTEQYF TGTGCCACCAACAGTCGACAGTGGGCGAAGACCGAGCAGTACTTC
- many TRBJ1-2 TRBV2 CATRPGRNYGYIF TGTGCCACCCGCCCGGGACGGAACTATGGCTACATCTTC
- many TRBJ2-4 TRBV20-1 CSARVGVWNIQYF TGCAGTGCTAGAGTCGGGGTTTGGAACATTCAGTACTTC
TRBD2 many TRBJ2-7 TRBV27 CASKPSGSYEQYF TGTGCCAGCAAACCTAGCGGGAGCTACGAGCAGTACTTC
- many TRBJ2-5 TRBV5-6 CASSLSIYDRRETQYF TGTGCCAGCAGCCTCAGTATATATGATAGGCGAGAGACCCAGTACTTC
- few TRBJ2-3 TRBV7-9 CASSLVAEAQYF TGTGCCAGCAGCTTAGTAGCGGAGGCGCAGTATTTT
- medium-sized TRBJ2-1 TRBV6-6 CASSYSGISSYNEQFF TGTGCCAGCAGTTACTCAGGGATTTCGTCCTACAATGAGCAGTTCTTC
- many TRBJ1-1 TRBV5-1 CASSLALGEAFF TGCGCCAGCAGCTTGGCCCTCGGTGAAGCTTTCTTT
TRBD1 many TRBJ1-1 TRBV18 CASSPSGTGNTEAFF TGTGCCAGCTCACCATCCGGGACAGGCAACACTGAAGCTTTCTTT
TRBD1 many TRBJ1-3 TRBV4-2 CASSQPQDRGGNTIYF TGTGCCAGCAGCCAACCCCAGGACAGGGGTGGAAACACCATATATTTT
- many TRBJ1-1 TRBV6-6 CASSYSNPAFGNTEAFF TGTGCCAGCAGTTACTCGAATCCCGCTTTCGGGAACACTGAAGCTTTCTTT
- many TRBJ2-2 TRBV4-3 CASSQEGQIITGELFF TGCGCCAGCAGCCAAGAAGGACAGATTATAACCGGGGAGCTGTTTTTT
TRBD2 medium-sized TRBJ2-7 TRBV6-2/TRBV6-3 CASSYVAGGNEQYF TGTGCCAGCAGTTACGTAGCGGGAGGGAACGAGCAGTACTTC
- many TRBJ2-1 TRBV6-1 CASSFSHLSEQFF TGTGCCAGCAGTTTTTCGCACCTTAGTGAGCAGTTCTTC
- many TRBJ2-1 TRBV28 CASSLGQYYNEQFF TGTGCCAGCAGTTTGGGTCAATACTACAATGAGCAGTTCTTC
- many TRBJ2-5 TRBV5-1 CASIDTGSFGTQYF TGCGCCAGCATCGATACAGGGTCCTTTGGGACCCAGTACTTC
- few TRBJ1-3 TRBV6-1 CASSERGRGGRNTIYF TGTGCCAGCAGTGAACGGGGCAGGGGAGGAAGAAACACCATATATTTT
TRBD1 few TRBJ2-5 TRBV28 CASSSGQGGETQYF TGTGCCAGCAGTTCTGGACAGGGAGGAGAGACCCAGTACTTC
- many TRBJ2-7 TRBV4-1 CASSQTYSYEQYF TGCGCCAGCAGCCAGACATACTCCTACGAGCAGTACTTC
TRBD1 many TRBJ1-1 TRBV13 CASSFDRGSEAFF TGTGCCAGCAGCTTTGACAGGGGCTCTGAAGCTTTCTTT
- many TRBJ1-6 TRBV5-1 CASSQGEGRGREPTF TGCGCCAGCAGCCAGGGCGAAGGGAGAGGTCGGGAGCCAACTTTT
TRBD2 few TRBJ2-7 TRBV12-3/TRBV12-4 CASSLSSGTYEQYF TGTGCCAGCAGTTTAAGCAGCGGGACCTACGAGCAGTACTTC
TRBD1 many TRBJ2-1 TRBV6-4 CASSDSGTGSYNEQFF TGTGCCAGCAGTGACTCAGGGACAGGGAGTTACAATGAGCAGTTCTTC
- once TRBJ2-7 TRBV7-2 CDSSSGITYEQYF TGTGACAGCAGCTCCGGCATTACCTACGAGCAGTACTTC
- few TRBJ2-3 TRBV29-1 CSVERATDTQYF TGCAGCGTTGAGCGGGCCACAGATACGCAGTATTTT
- many TRBJ2-7 TRBV19 CASSINIYYEQYF TGTGCCAGTAGTATTAACATCTACTACGAGCAGTACTTC
- few TRBJ2-1 TRBV24-1 CATSDLEGTAYNEQFF TGTGCAACCAGCGATTTGGAGGGGACCGCCTACAATGAGCAGTTCTTC
- - TRBJ2-7 TRBV2 CASGESLPGYEQYF TGTGCCAGCGGTGAGTCCCTCCCGGGGTACGAGCAGTACTTC
- many TRBJ1-5 TRBV6-5 CASSYVRASNQPQHF TGTGCCAGCAGTTATGTGAGGGCAAGCAATCAGCCCCAGCATTTT